This TCR beta chain originates from a study of beta chain features in type 1 diabetes (dated by TCRdb to the late 2010s). Regarding the complete study: Mean age, gender distribution, total cell number and subset yield were not different between patients and healthy donors. Across all samples, fewer than 130 million sorted cells were examined, and cell number per subset correlated strongly with RNA yield. In the study, recently diagnosed type 1 diabetes patients and matched healthy donors were compared on the TCRB repertoires of their sorted circulating CD4+ T cell subsets. Whereas all 30 or so donors provided naive and central memory subsets, regulatory and stem cell-like memory subsets were isolated from just 8 patients and roughly 8 healthy donors. Summary of the overall study and its limitations: HLA sub-analyses involved small numbers of individuals, so any influence of HLA type on TCRB rearrangement remained unresolved. In all four CD4+ subsets, TCRB CDR3 length was moderately but significantly shorter in type 1 diabetes patients. The naive, central memory and regulatory TCRB repertoires appeared to resemble one another more closely among patients than among healthy donors. Patients with type 1 diabetes made fewer insertions and deleted more nucleotides at VDJ recombination sites, implying thymic rearrangement abnormalities. Because cDNA was sequenced instead of genomic DNA, highly expressing activated cells could be over-represented, though the groups showed no difference in activation or CD3 levels. Shorter templates might have been favored by PCR, but patient and control samples were amplified and corrected together, so both groups would have been affected equally by any skew.

V ends up 5 bases short and J 1 base short, with an unmatched junction base count of 6. Sequences SGHNT (CDR1) and YYREEE (CDR2) are obtained from the germline V gene (reference sequence). From cysteine to phenylalanine, the CDR3 is 16 amino acids long. The entry retains the CDR3 DNA only, 48 bases that are in frame from base 1. A few counts support this clone. Which antigen it targets is not known. No much larger clonotype is one base removed from it; base qualities were not supplied. The entire amount of isolated RNA was reverse transcribed using the High Capacity cDNA Reverse Transcription Kit, so the sequenced TCRB transcripts were expressed ones. Naive, central memory and regulatory T cell samples underwent deep immunoSEQ sequencing, averaging about 3.57 million total reads per sample. Sorted cells were lysed in RLT buffer, and RNA was extracted using DNase-treated RNeasy Micro or Mini kits according to cell number. Each cell subset was processed on its own to prevent cross-contamination, while patient and healthy donor samples were processed together. TCRB sequences were amplified from cDNA with the immunoSEQ multiplex PCR, producing 87-bp fragments spanning the CDR3 region. Amplicons were sequenced on the Illumina HiSeq platform. Per the authors' processing: PCR bias was computationally corrected using synthetic template baselines, reads within Hamming distance 2 were collapsed, and singletons that could not be merged were discarded. Reads were aligned against IMGT so that V, D and J genes, CDR3 length and insertions or deletions at six rearrangement sites could be assigned. Within each subset, clonotype counts were normalized to sorted cell number, after which true diversity and Gini coefficients were computed with the tcR R package. The overlap coefficient, calculated on TCRB nucleotide sequences, was used to measure repertoire sharing. Out-of-frame TCRB sequences from naive cells were analyzed to stand in for the pre-selection repertoire. TCRdb stores this immuneACCESS table with in-frame sequences only. Part of the clones is absent; in the studies checked, under half of the shortfall reflects unresolved V genes, and no reason is known for the rest. That table gives V, J and clone size, and the DNA gave D and trimming. The sample yields hundreds of thousands of clones; roughly an eighth were counted once. 0.03% to 0.045% of the sample belongs to the ten largest clones.

Each donor gave one peripheral blood draw, averaging approximately 110 mL, which was collected into heparinised tubes. A BD FACSAria II was used to sort naive, central memory, regulatory and stem cell-like memory CD4+ T cells with a panel that included CD45RO, CCR7, CD25, CD127, CD95 and CD27. Every sorted population had a purity above 95%. Right away, PBMCs were isolated by Lymphoprep density gradient centrifugation and were stained directly, with no culture step. Samples were stained and sorted in pairs, with one healthy donor and one patient per experiment, so that batch effects were minimized. Rearrangement joined TRBV5-4 to TRBJ1-6, with 7 middle bases fitting TRBD1. The receptor was isolated from a young man with type 1 diabetes. What was sequenced was naive CD4+ T cells from blood. The intended sense of this specimen's cell subset or site label: true naive CD4+ T cells. The bases read TGTGCCAGCAGAGTAGGGGGCCAATCCTATAATTCACCCCTCCACTTT. Its protein product is CASRVGGQSYNSPLHF.